These 9 T cell receptor beta chains came from one sample sequenced in a study of blood T cell repertoires in COVID-19. TCRdb keeps only in-frame clones here, not all; method: immunoSEQ multiplex PCR. The sample shows roughly 170,000 clones, approximately 84% of them seen only once. The sequenced sample was peripheral blood. The receptors come from a woman aged 50 to 60 with COVID-19, enrolled during active disease.

This clone turned up a few times. This chain links TRBV5-4 with TRBJ2-5; tentatively, D is TRBD1 (6 bases). The CDR3 consists of 13 residues. CDR1 is SGHNT and CDR2 is YYREEE in the germline V gene (reference sequence). The ends were cut back, 0 bases at V and 7 bases at J, with 10 bases in the middle. CDR3 in DNA: TGTGCCAGCAGCTTGGGAGGGGGTGTGACCCAGTACTTC. It translates to CASSLGGGVTQYF.

V is TRBV9 and J is TRBJ2-1, with 8 bases that match TRBD2. V lost 4 bases, J lost 8 bases, and 8 bases stayed unmatched. CDR1 is SGDLS and CDR2 is YYNGEE in the germline V gene. CDR3 length: 14 amino acids. DNA for the CDR3: TGTGCCAGCAGCCGCACGGGGGGGGCCCATGAGCAGTTCTTC. Translating gives CASSRTGGAHEQFF.

The CDR3: CASSDYARDSGNTIYF. DNA of the CDR3: TGTGCCAGCAGCGATTACGCCCGGGACTCTGGAAACACCATATATTTT. This sequence joins TRBV9 and TRBJ1-3; unclear D gene. Germline CDR1 is SGDLS and CDR2 is YYNGEE. Trimming shortened V by 3 bases and J by 0 bases, and 13 bases separated the two germline ends. The CDR3 extends over 16 amino acids.

J is TRBJ2-3 and V is TRBV30; 9 nucleotides align to TRBD1. V shed 5 bases, J shed 2 bases, and the junction held 2 bases outside the gene matches. The germline CDR1 and CDR2 sequences are GTSNPN and SVGIG (reference sequence). The CDR3 extends over 13 amino acids. The CDR3 region is CAWGQGYTDTQYF. The CDR3 nucleotides are TGTGCCTGGGGACAGGGGTACACAGATACGCAGTATTTT.

This clone was detected many times. The gene calls are TRBV7-9 and TRBJ2-3; possibly TRBD2 for D (5 bases). CDR1 is SEHNR, CDR2 FQNEAQ, per germline (reference sequence). The V gene lost 6 bases and the J gene lost 5 bases, with 18 bases spanning the gap. This CDR3 comprises 15 residues. The CDR3 sequence is CASRGFGEARDTQYF. In DNA form, the CDR3 reads TGTGCCAGCAGGGGGTTCGGGGAAGCAAGAGATACGCAGTATTTT.

This sequence joins TRBV6-2 or TRBV6-3 and TRBJ2-3, with 8 bases lining up with TRBD2. CDR1 and CDR2 (germline): MNHEY, SVGEGT. Germline trimming cut 0 bases from V and 2 bases from J; bases unmatched to any gene: 4. The CDR3 consists of 16 residues. DNA for the CDR3: TGTGCCAGCAGTTACTCTGATAGCGGGGCCACAGATACGCAGTATTTT. Amino acids: CASSYSDSGATDTQYF.

The rearrangement joins TRBV25-1 to TRBJ2-5, with TRBD1 identical over 9 bases. CDR1 is MGHDK and CDR2 is SYGVNS in the germline V gene. The CDR3 runs 15 residues. The V segment lost 6 bases and the J segment 2 bases; nucleotides outside the gene matches: 7. CDR3 sequence (DNA): TGTGCCAGCAGCAAAGGACAGGGGTGGCAAGAGACCCAGTACTTC. It encodes CASSKGQGWQETQYF.

V usage is TRBV4-1 and J usage is TRBJ2-5; TRBD2 agrees at 12 bases. Trimming removed 1 base from V and 5 bases from J; junction bases left unmatched: 2. Per the germline V gene, CDR1 is MGHRA and CDR2 is YSYEKL. The CDR3 contains 15 residues. The CDR3 is CASSQVLAGGETQYF. Here the CDR3 DNA reads TGCGCCAGCAGCCAAGTCCTAGCGGGGGGGGAGACCCAGTACTTC.

This chain joins TRBV7-9 and TRBJ2-5; maybe TRBD1 (5 bases). This CDR3 comprises 15 residues. The germline V gene has CDR1 SEHNR and CDR2 FQNEAQ (reference sequence). V dropped 0 bases and J dropped 3 bases, with 11 bases sitting between them. The CDR3 nucleotides are TGTGCCAGCAGCTTAGCGGTGGCAGGGAAAGAGACCCAGTACTTC. This sequence encodes CASSLAVAGKETQYF.